This T cell receptor beta chain derives from a study of a mutant IDH1 vaccine in newly diagnosed glioma. Looking at the study overall: Among treated patients, 62.5% were male and about 38% female, and mean age was roughly 40 years. Most patients had radiochemotherapy with temozolomide before enrollment; others had one alone. Notes on the study in general: Of the patients, about 95% had vaccine-induced immune responses.

The table came from immunoSEQ multiplex PCR; TCRdb's copy has only in-frame clones and leaves some out. The sample lists about 92,000 clones, 80% occurring once. Germline CDR1 and CDR2: MNHEY and SMNVEV (reference sequence). There are 15 residues in the CDR3. The trim removed 5 bases at V and 9 bases at J, leaving 11 bases unmatched. Stated time point: baseline, week 1 (first vaccination visit). The sample's treatment: pre-vaccination baseline after standard-of-care therapy. On this clone: Its antigen remains unidentified.

This specimen consisted of PBMCs, obtained from a glioma patient treated with radiotherapy, temozolomide or both. J is TRBJ2-7 and V is TRBV27; 12 bases line up with TRBD2. The source is a man aged 40-50 years with glioma. CDR3 DNA: TGTGCCAGCAGTCCCCCCGCTAGCGGGGGGGCAGTGCAGTACTTC. Translating gives CASSPPASGGAVQYF.